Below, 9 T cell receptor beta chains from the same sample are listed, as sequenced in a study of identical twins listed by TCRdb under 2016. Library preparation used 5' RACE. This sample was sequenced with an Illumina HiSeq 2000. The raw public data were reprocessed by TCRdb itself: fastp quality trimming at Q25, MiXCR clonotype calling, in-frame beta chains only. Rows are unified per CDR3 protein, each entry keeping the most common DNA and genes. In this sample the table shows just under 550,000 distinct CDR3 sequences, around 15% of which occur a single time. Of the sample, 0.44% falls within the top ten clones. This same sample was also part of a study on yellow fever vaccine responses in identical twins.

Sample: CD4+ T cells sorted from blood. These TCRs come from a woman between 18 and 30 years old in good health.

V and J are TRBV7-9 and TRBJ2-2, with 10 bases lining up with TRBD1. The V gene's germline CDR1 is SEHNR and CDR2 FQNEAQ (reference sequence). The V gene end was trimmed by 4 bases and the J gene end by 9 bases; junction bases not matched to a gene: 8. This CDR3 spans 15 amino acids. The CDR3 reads CASSYRDRGPRELFF. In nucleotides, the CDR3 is TGTGCCAGCAGCTACCGGGACAGGGGACCCCGGGAGCTGTTTTTT.

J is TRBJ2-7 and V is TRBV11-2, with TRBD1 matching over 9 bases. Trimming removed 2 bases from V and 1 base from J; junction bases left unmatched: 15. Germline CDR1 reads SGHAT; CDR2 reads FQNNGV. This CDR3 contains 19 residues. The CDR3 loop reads CASSLLVSSNRGLSYEQYF. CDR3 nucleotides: TGTGCCAGCAGCTTACTCGTTTCTAGCAACAGGGGGCTGTCCTACGAGCAGTACTTC.

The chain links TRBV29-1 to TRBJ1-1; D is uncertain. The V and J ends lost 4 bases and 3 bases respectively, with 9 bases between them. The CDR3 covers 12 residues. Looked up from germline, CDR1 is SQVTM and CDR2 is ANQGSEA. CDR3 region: CSVGSWDTEAFF. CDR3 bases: TGCAGCGTTGGAAGTTGGGACACTGAAGCTTTCTTT.

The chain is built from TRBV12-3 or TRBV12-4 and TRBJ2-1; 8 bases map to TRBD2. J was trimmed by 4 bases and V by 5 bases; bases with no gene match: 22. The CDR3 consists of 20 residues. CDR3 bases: TGTGCCAGCAGTCCCGATTGGCGGGGGGTTAGGAGAGGGTTGTACAATGAGCAGTTCTTC. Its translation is CASSPDWRGVRRGLYNEQFF.

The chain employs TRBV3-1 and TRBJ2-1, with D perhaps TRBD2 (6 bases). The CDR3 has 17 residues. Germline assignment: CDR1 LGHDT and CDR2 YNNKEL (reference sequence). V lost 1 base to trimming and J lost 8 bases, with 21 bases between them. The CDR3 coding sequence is TGTGCCAGCAGCCAAGCGCCCGGGACTCACTCGACACATGAGCAGTTCTTC. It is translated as CASSQAPGTHSTHEQFF.

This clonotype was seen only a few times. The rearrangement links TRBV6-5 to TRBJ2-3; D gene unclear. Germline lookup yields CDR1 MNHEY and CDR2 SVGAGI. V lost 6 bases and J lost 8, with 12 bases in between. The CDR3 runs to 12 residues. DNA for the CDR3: TGTGCCAGCAGATCAGAGACCGGTACGCAGTATTTT. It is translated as CASRSETGTQYF.

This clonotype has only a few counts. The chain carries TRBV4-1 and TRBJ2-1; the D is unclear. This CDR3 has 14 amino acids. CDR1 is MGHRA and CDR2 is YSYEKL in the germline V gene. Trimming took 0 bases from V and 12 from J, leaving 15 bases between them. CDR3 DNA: TGCGCCAGCAGCCAAGATCAAGTACCCCCACCGCAGTTCTTC. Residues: CASSQDQVPPPQFF.

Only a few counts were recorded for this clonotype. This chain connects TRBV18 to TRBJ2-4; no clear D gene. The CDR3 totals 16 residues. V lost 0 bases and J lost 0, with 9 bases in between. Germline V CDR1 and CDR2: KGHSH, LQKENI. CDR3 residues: CASSPPGSIAKNIQYF. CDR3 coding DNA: TGTGCCAGCTCACCACCTGGCAGTATAGCCAAAAACATTCAGTACTTC.

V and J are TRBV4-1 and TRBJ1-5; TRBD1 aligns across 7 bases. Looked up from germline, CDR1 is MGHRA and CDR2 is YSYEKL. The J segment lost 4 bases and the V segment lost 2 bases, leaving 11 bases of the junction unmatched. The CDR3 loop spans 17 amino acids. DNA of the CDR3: TGCGCCAGCAGCCAACCGCCGACAGGGCCCAAGAATCAGCCCCAGCATTTT. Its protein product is CASSQPPTGPKNQPQHF.